This entry features one T cell receptor (beta chain) sequence. The entry originates in a study of blood T cell repertoires in COVID-19. Study background: Samples representing acute and convalescent COVID-19 were sourced from the United States, Italy and Spain. The cDNA or gDNA used as material had been derived from T cells, B-cell-depleted T cells, or PBMCs.

The trim removed 5 bases at V and 0 bases at J, leaving 10 bases unmatched. Germline V lookup: CDR1 MDHEN, CDR2 SYDVKM. The CDR3 length is 17 residues. The authors' processing: Nucleated cell number was recorded as an estimate derived from reference gene primer amplification. Libraries were prepared by immunoSEQ multiplex PCR; TCRdb keeps only in-frame clonotypes and omits some of them. That table supplies the V and J calls and clone size; D and trimming were determined from the DNA. Of 100,000 to 150,000 clones listed, more than 70% are singletons. The TCR sequence derives from an elderly man with active or convalescent COVID-19. The V gene is TRBV28, the J gene TRBJ2-1; 7 bases line up with TRBD2. The sequencing input was peripheral blood. For the CDR3, the DNA is TGTGCCAGCAGTACAAGACTAGCTGAACGCTCCTACAATGAGCAGTTCTTC. It yields the protein CASSTRLAERSYNEQFF.